These 27 T cell receptor beta chains were all obtained from the same sample, sequenced in a study of T cell responses to AZD1222 COVID-19 vaccine. The assay was immunoSEQ multiplex PCR, and TCRdb's table has in-frame clones only and misses some. The data hold 110,000 to 150,000 clones, with roughly 91% observed a single time. This specimen consisted of peripheral blood, obtained 28 days after the second AZD1222 dose. These receptors were obtained from an adult who received the AZD1222 COVID-19 vaccine.

The chain couples TRBV5-6 to TRBJ1-2; D unresolved. Germline values: CDR1 SGHDT, CDR2 YYEEEE. Deletions cut 3 bases from V and 0 bases from J, with 6 bases between. CDR3 length: 13 residues. CDR3 in amino acids: CASSSIANYGYTF. In DNA, the CDR3 is TGTGCCAGCAGCTCCATAGCTAACTATGGCTACACCTTC.

In nucleotides, the CDR3 is TGTGCCAGCAGCTTATTACCGGGACAGGGACGAGATGAAGCTTTCTTT. As protein: CASSLLPGQGRDEAFF. This chain connects TRBV7-9 to TRBJ1-1, with 9 positions matching TRBD1. The germline gives CDR1 SEHNR, CDR2 FQNEAQ (reference sequence). V was pared by 2 bases and J by 7 bases, with 11 bases of the junction left unmatched. CDR3 length: 16 amino acids. Complete variable domain (other parts from reference TRBV7-9 and TRBJ1-1): DTGVSQNPRHKITKRGQNVTFRCDPISEHNRLYWYRQTLGQGPEFLTYFQNEAQLEKSRLLSDRFSAERPKGSFSTLEIQRTEQGDSAMYLCASSLLPGQGRDEAFFGQGTRLTVV.

The chain recombines TRBV13 with TRBJ2-1, with D perhaps TRBD1 (6 bases). CDR3 length: 18 residues. The V end lost 4 bases, the J end lost 1 base, and 20 bases lay between the germline ends. Looked up from germline, CDR1 is PRHDT and CDR2 is FYEKMQ (reference sequence). The CDR3 is CASSYRRPRGASYNEQFF. DNA of the CDR3: TGTGCCAGCAGCTACCGCCGTCCCAGGGGCGCGTCCTACAATGAGCAGTTCTTC.

The chain employs TRBV28 and TRBJ1-2; TRBD1 agrees at 7 bases. Germline V gene lookup returns CDR1 MDHEN and CDR2 SYDVKM. The CDR3 is 16 residues long. The ends lost 6 bases at V and 4 bases at J; junction bases unmatched: 14. CDR3 sequence (DNA): TGTGCCAGCAGGACATTAGACAGGGAAGCACTCTATGGCTACACCTTC. It codes for CASRTLDREALYGYTF.

The rearrangement uses TRBV7-8 and TRBJ2-5, with unresolved D. Germline loops: CDR1 SGHVS, CDR2 FQNEAQ. The V and J ends lost 2 bases and 1 base respectively, with 8 bases between them. This CDR3 has 14 amino acids. The CDR3: CASSLLLGQETQYF. The DNA of the CDR3 is TGTGCCAGCAGCTTATTGCTGGGCCAAGAGACCCAGTACTTC.

J is TRBJ1-6 and V is TRBV19; D gene ambiguous. The germline CDR1 and CDR2 sequences are LNHDA and SQIVND (reference sequence). V was trimmed by 5 bases and J by 0 bases, leaving 8 bases between them. The CDR3 loop spans 15 amino acids. The CDR3 sequence is CASSRGSSYNSPLHF. In DNA form, the CDR3 reads TGTGCCAGTAGTCGGGGAAGCTCCTATAATTCACCCCTCCACTTT.

The chain employs TRBV9 and TRBJ2-2, with D hard to call. Germline loops: CDR1 SGDLS, CDR2 YYNGEE. The CDR3 runs to 15 residues. Trimming removed 4 bases from V and 2 bases from J, with 12 bases in between. In DNA form, the CDR3 reads TGTGCCAGCAGCCTTCAACACACCAACACCGGGGAGCTGTTTTTT. Translated, it gives CASSLQHTNTGELFF.

The rearrangement uses TRBV7-9 and TRBJ2-7, with D possibly called TRBD1 or TRBD2 (6 bases each). Germline-derived CDR1 and CDR2 are SEHNR and FQNEAQ (reference sequence). The CDR3 is made up of 13 amino acids. Trimming stripped 2 bases from V and 6 bases from J, with 11 bases between. The CDR3 region has the DNA TGTGCCAGCAGCTTACCTAAGGGGGGCGAGCAGTACTTC. Translation: CASSLPKGGEQYF.

J is TRBJ2-2 and V is TRBV10-3; 8 nucleotides line up with TRBD1. There are 16 residues in the CDR3. Germline trimming cut 2 bases from V and 5 bases from J; bases unmatched to any gene: 7. Germline V CDR1 and CDR2: ENHRY, SYGVKD. The CDR3 is CAISEVDRVLTGELFF. The CDR3 bases are TGTGCCATCAGTGAGGTGGACAGGGTCCTTACCGGGGAGCTGTTTTTT.

The V and J genes are TRBV20-1 and TRBJ2-5; D call uncertain. Germline V gene sequence: CDR1 DFQATT, CDR2 SNEGSKA (reference sequence). Trimming left V 3 bases short and J 2 bases short, with 7 bases between. This CDR3 is 12 amino acids long. CDR3 sequence reads: CSASTAQETQYF. CDR3 coding DNA: TGCAGTGCTAGTACAGCGCAAGAGACCCAGTACTTC.

Only one count was recorded for this clone. The V gene is TRBV3-1 (or the pseudogene TRBV3-2), the J gene TRBJ2-3; TRBD2 agrees at 9 bases. V was clipped by 3 bases and J by 7 bases; unmatched bases: 8. The CDR3 runs 15 residues. Germline V CDR1 and CDR2: LGHDT, YNNKEL (reference sequence). The CDR3 DNA reads TGTGCCAGCAGCCAGGGCGGGGGGGCCGTTTATACGCAGTATTTT. It codes for CASSQGGGAVYTQYF.

This clone is a singleton in its sample. V usage is TRBV18 and J usage is TRBJ2-1; no clear D. V lost 3 bases, J lost 3 bases, and 6 bases lay in between. Germline CDR1 is KGHSH and CDR2 is LQKENI. CDR3 length: 13 amino acids. CDR3 in DNA: TGTGCCAGCTCACCGGCCGGCTACAATGAGCAGTTCTTC. It specifies CASSPAGYNEQFF. Full variable domain (rest looked up from reference TRBV18 and TRBJ2-1): NAGVMQNPRHLVRRRGQEARLRCSPMKGHSHVYWYRQLPEEGLKFMVYLQKENIIDESGMPKERFSAEFPKEGPSILRIQQVVRGDSAAYFCASSPAGYNEQFFGPGTRLTVL.

This clone was counted only a few times. This chain links TRBV5-1 with TRBJ1-1; no reliable D call. Germline loops: CDR1 SGHRS, CDR2 YFSETQ. Trimming removed 0 bases from V and 4 bases from J, with 10 bases in between. The CDR3 is 14 amino acids. The CDR3 region has the DNA TGCGCCAGCAGCTTGGGCAACCTGTTCACTGAAGCTTTCTTT. This gives the protein CASSLGNLFTEAFF.

The rearrangement joins TRBV19 to TRBJ2-5; no firm D call. The CDR3 length is 13 residues. Trimming pared 4 bases from V and 5 bases from J, leaving 11 bases between. Germline CDR1 is LNHDA and CDR2 is SQIVND (reference sequence). In nucleotides, the CDR3 is TGTGCCAGTAGTACAAACCGGGTCGAGACCCAGTACTTC. As protein: CASSTNRVETQYF. The full variable domain, rest sourced from reference TRBV19 and TRBJ2-5, is DGGITQSPKYLFRKEGQNVTLSCEQNLNHDAMYWYRQDPGQGLRLIYYSQIVNDFQKGDIAEGYSVSREKKESFPLTVTSAQKNPTAFYLCASSTNRVETQYFGPGTRLLVL.

The rearrangement uses TRBV28 and TRBJ2-7, with 8 positions matching TRBD1. From germline, CDR1 is MDHEN and CDR2 SYDVKM. The length of the CDR3 is 14 residues. Germline trimming cut 1 base from V and 7 bases from J; bases unmatched to any gene: 6. The CDR3: CASSLFQGAGEQYF. CDR3 in DNA: TGTGCCAGCAGTTTATTCCAGGGGGCGGGGGAGCAGTACTTC.

V is TRBV28 and J is TRBJ1-1; no definite D call. Trimming shortened V by 5 bases and J by 6 bases, and 13 bases separated the two germline ends. CDR3 length: 13 amino acids. CDR1 MDHEN and CDR2 SYDVKM come from the germline V gene. CDR3 nucleotides: TGTGCCAGCAGTGGTCGGTACATCTCTGAAGCTTTCTTT. Protein: CASSGRYISEAFF.

The chain joins TRBV6-2 or TRBV6-3 to TRBJ1-2; D ambiguous. Trimming removed 5 bases from V and 8 bases from J, with 18 bases in between. In germline, CDR1 is MNHEY, CDR2 SVGEGT. This CDR3 region has 14 residues. Here the CDR3 DNA reads TGTGCCAGCAGTACCCCTCAACCGCGTTGGGGCTACACCTTC. Translating it yields CASSTPQPRWGYTF.

The V call is TRBV11-2, the J call TRBJ1-5; D remains unclear. Germline CDR1 is SGHAT and CDR2 is FQNNGV. Deletions cut 1 base from V and 7 bases from J, with 8 bases between. The length of the CDR3 is 13 residues. The CDR3 sequence is CASSLAERQPQHF. In DNA, the CDR3 is TGTGCCAGCAGCTTAGCTGAACGGCAGCCCCAGCATTTT.

The chain uses TRBV19 and TRBJ1-2, with 9 bases fitting TRBD1. Germline V lookup: CDR1 LNHDA, CDR2 SQIVND (reference sequence). The CDR3 loop spans 15 amino acids. Losses at the gene ends were 3 bases for V and 8 bases for J; bases not matched to a gene: 10. CDR3 sequence: CASSIPGQGFEGYTF. The CDR3 coding sequence is TGTGCCAGTAGTATCCCCGGACAGGGGTTCGAAGGCTACACCTTC.

Only one count was recorded for this clone. V usage is TRBV3-1 (or the pseudogene TRBV3-2) and J usage is TRBJ2-3, with D unresolved. Per the germline V gene, CDR1 is LGHDT and CDR2 is YNNKEL (reference sequence). Trimming pared 0 bases from V and 4 bases from J, leaving 8 bases between. This CDR3 contains 14 residues. CDR3 sequence: CASSQDPGPDTQYF. The DNA for the CDR3 is TGTGCCAGCAGCCAAGACCCTGGACCAGATACGCAGTATTTT.

The CDR3 spells CASRPGGGNTIYF. In DNA form, the CDR3 reads TGTGCCAGCAGGCCAGGGGGCGGAAACACCATATATTTT. The V gene is TRBV2, the J gene TRBJ1-3, with 8 bases that match TRBD1. The CDR3 covers 13 residues. V was clipped by 6 bases and J by 4 bases; unmatched bases: 2. Germline V lookup: CDR1 SNHLY, CDR2 FYNNEI.

The gene calls are TRBV6-5 and TRBJ1-6; D uncertain. Germline CDR1 and CDR2: MNHEY and SVGAGI. Trimming cost V 6 bases and J 10 bases, with 19 bases left between them. The CDR3 loop spans 15 amino acids. CDR3 residues: CASSYMPPYLSPLHF. The CDR3 coding sequence is TGTGCCAGCAGCTATATGCCCCCTTACCTCTCACCCCTCCACTTT.

On this clone: At the DNA level, this CDR3 is encoded by other sequences in the same sample as well. The rearrangement uses TRBV6-5 and TRBJ2-3; 7 positions match TRBD2. Looked up from germline, CDR1 is MNHEY and CDR2 is SVGAGI. V lost 6 bases to trimming and J lost 3 bases; unmatched junction nucleotides: 6. This CDR3 comprises 14 residues. CDR3: CASRRGRATDTQYF. CDR3 nucleotides: TGTGCCAGCAGAAGAGGGAGGGCTACAGATACGCAGTATTTT.

The chain couples TRBV2 to TRBJ1-1, with D perhaps matching TRBD1 (6 bases). In germline, CDR1 is SNHLY, CDR2 FYNNEI. The ends were cut back, 7 bases at V and 11 bases at J, with 14 bases in the middle. The CDR3 is 11 residues long. This chain's CDR3 is CASTRDKTAFF. The CDR3 DNA is TGTGCCAGCACCCGGGACAAAACGGCTTTCTTT.

The rearrangement links TRBV27 to TRBJ2-2; D uncertain. The CDR3 spans 15 residues. Germline values: CDR1 MNHEY, CDR2 SMNVEV (reference sequence). Deletions cut 5 bases from V and 1 base from J, with 11 bases between. The CDR3 bases are TGTGCCAGCAGTCCCACGTGGCAGAACACCGGGGAGCTGTTTTTT. Translation: CASSPTWQNTGELFF.

The chain employs TRBV18 and TRBJ1-6; no definite D call. Trimming removed 5 bases from V and 4 bases from J, with 9 bases in between. The CDR3 spans 14 residues. Germline V gives CDR1 KGHSH, CDR2 LQKENI. The CDR3 loop reads CASSMDLYNSPLHF. CDR3 bases: TGTGCCAGCTCAATGGACCTATATAATTCACCCCTCCACTTT.

This rearrangement joins TRBV11-3 to TRBJ2-3, with 7 bases fitting TRBD2. This CDR3 is built from 14 residues. Germline lookup yields CDR1 SGHNT and CDR2 YENEEA. With 4 bases clipped from V and 1 base from J, the junction kept 2 bases outside the gene matches. CDR3 residues: CASSSGRGTDTQYF. The CDR3 region has the DNA TGTGCCAGCAGCTCTGGGAGGGGCACAGATACGCAGTATTTT.